Each of the 22 T cell receptor beta chains below was sequenced from the same sample in a study of cytomegalovirus exposure and HLA in healthy donors. Here immunoSEQ multiplex PCR was the method, and the copy in TCRdb shows in-frame clones only, minus some. This repertoire shows 150,000 to 200,000 clones, about 82% found once; its top ten account for about 2.3%. The material sequenced was PBMCs. These receptors all come from a man aged 25 to 40 in good health and CMV-seropositive.

CDR3 residues: CASSQDLSPGNTIYF. In DNA form, the CDR3 reads TGTGCCAGCAGCCAAGATCTTTCTCCTGGAAACACCATATATTTT. The chain employs TRBV14 and TRBJ1-3; D is unresolved. This CDR3 is built from 15 residues. Germline V lookup: CDR1 SGHDN, CDR2 FVKESK. V was cut by 0 bases and J by 2 bases, with 8 bases left in between.

The chain combines TRBV28 with TRBJ1-2, with 7 bases identical to TRBD1. With V trimmed by 4 bases and J by 0 bases, 8 bases remained unmatched. The CDR3 has 16 residues. Germline CDR1 MDHEN, CDR2 SYDVKM. The CDR3 nucleotides are TGTGCCAGCAGTTATATGGGGACAGATCCTAACTATGGCTACACCTTC. Translation gives CASSYMGTDPNYGYTF.

The chain recombines TRBV7-9 with TRBJ2-5; D remains ambiguous. Germline values: CDR1 SEHNR, CDR2 FQNEAQ (reference sequence). The length of the CDR3 is 13 residues. V lost 5 bases and J lost 5, with 12 bases in between. CDR3 sequence: CASSPTAVETQYF. The CDR3 coding sequence is TGTGCCAGCAGCCCTACGGCGGTGGAGACCCAGTACTTC.

V usage is TRBV30 and J usage is TRBJ1-3, with 11 bases matching TRBD1. The CDR3 is 16 residues long. With V trimmed by 1 base and J by 3 bases, 5 bases remained unmatched. Germline CDR1 and CDR2: GTSNPN and SVGIG (reference sequence). In DNA, the CDR3 is TGTGCCTGGAGTGCAGGGACAGGGGGAGGTGGAAACACCATATATTTT. It encodes CAWSAGTGGGGNTIYF. Drawing the rest from reference TRBV30 and TRBJ1-3, the complete variable domain is SQTIHQWPATLVQPVGSPLSLECTVEGTSNPNLYWYRQAAGRGLQLLFYSVGIGQISSEVPQNLSASRPQDRQFILSSKKLLLSDSGFYLCAWSAGTGGGGNTIYFGEGSWLTVV.

This chain joins TRBV5-1 and TRBJ2-3; the match to TRBD2 covers 9 bases. CDR1 SGHRS and CDR2 YFSETQ come from the germline V gene. The CDR3 has 15 amino acids. The J segment lost 1 base and the V segment lost 2 bases, leaving 2 bases of the junction unmatched. CDR3 nucleotides: TGCGCCAGCAGCTTCGAGCGGGGGGGCACAGATACGCAGTATTTT. Protein sequence: CASSFERGGTDTQYF.

The chain uses TRBV6-5 and TRBJ2-5, with 7 bases matching TRBD1. The V and J ends lost 6 bases and 2 bases, in that order; junction bases with no gene match: 3. Germline values: CDR1 MNHEY, CDR2 SVGAGI. The CDR3 has 13 amino acids. The chain's CDR3 is CASRGQSQETQYF. In DNA, the CDR3 is TGTGCCAGCAGGGGACAGTCTCAAGAGACCCAGTACTTC.

The chain has TRBV7-9 and TRBJ1-6; 7 positions agree with TRBD1. J gave up 3 bases and V 1 base, and 0 bases lay outside the gene matches. The CDR3 extends over 15 amino acids. Per the germline V gene, CDR1 is SEHNR and CDR2 is FQNEAQ (reference sequence). CDR3 sequence: CASSLDRGYNSPLHF. CDR3 DNA sequence: TGTGCCAGCAGCTTAGACAGGGGCTATAATTCACCCCTCCACTTT.

This clone was observed a handful of times. The chain carries TRBV2 and TRBJ2-1, with 9 positions matching TRBD2. V gave up 1 base and J gave up 9 bases; unmatched junction bases: 10. The CDR3 totals 16 residues. Germline-derived CDR1 and CDR2 are SNHLY and FYNNEI. CDR3 sequence: CASSEEMAGGGVEQFF. The CDR3 region has the DNA TGTGCCAGCAGTGAAGAGATGGCGGGGGGGGGCGTTGAGCAGTTCTTC.

J is TRBJ1-5 and V is TRBV6-5; 7 nucleotides match TRBD1. CDR1 is MNHEY and CDR2 is SVGAGI in the germline V gene. The V segment lost 6 bases and the J segment 0 bases; nucleotides outside the gene matches: 5. CDR3 length: 15 residues. The CDR3 bases are TGTGCCAGCAGACTACAGGGGAATAGCAATCAGCCCCAGCATTTT. Translating gives CASRLQGNSNQPQHF.

The chain employs TRBV7-9 and TRBJ2-3; D is undetermined. Germline V CDR1 and CDR2: SEHNR, FQNEAQ (reference sequence). V lost 7 bases and J lost 6, with 11 bases in between. The length of the CDR3 is 12 residues. CDR3 sequence: CASTLPPDTQYF. As DNA, the CDR3 is TGTGCCAGCACCCTACCCCCGGATACGCAGTATTTT.

V usage is TRBV2 and J usage is TRBJ2-3; 9 nucleotides match TRBD1. The V and J ends lost 5 bases and 3 bases, in that order; junction bases with no gene match: 12. CDR3 size: 17 residues. Per the germline V gene, CDR1 is SNHLY and CDR2 is FYNNEI. The CDR3 reads CASSPVDRGWWTDTQYF. In DNA form, the CDR3 reads TGTGCCAGCAGTCCGGTGGACAGGGGATGGTGGACAGATACGCAGTATTTT.

V gene TRBV7-9 combines with J gene TRBJ1-2, with D hard to call. V shed 2 bases and J shed 7 bases, with 14 bases lying between them. The CDR3 runs to 14 residues. Looked up from germline, CDR1 is SEHNR and CDR2 is FQNEAQ (reference sequence). CDR3 nucleotide sequence: TGTGCCAGCAGCTTATTCGGAGGAGAAGGTGGCTACACCTTC. Residues: CASSLFGGEGGYTF.

The J gene is TRBJ2-1, the V gene TRBV5-1; 9 bases align to TRBD1. Germline V gene sequence: CDR1 SGHRS, CDR2 YFSETQ. This CDR3 spans 13 amino acids. The ends lost 5 bases at V and 6 bases at J; junction bases unmatched: 3. Written as DNA, the CDR3 is TGCGCCAGCAGAAGGACAGGGGTCAATGAGCAGTTCTTC. This sequence encodes CASRRTGVNEQFF.

The chain couples TRBV4-3 to TRBJ2-1; D is possibly TRBD1 (7 bases). The CDR3 is made up of 17 amino acids. V lost 0 bases and J 1 base, leaving 13 bases between the germline ends. The germline V gene has CDR1 LGHNA and CDR2 YSLEER. For the CDR3, the DNA is TGCGCCAGCAGCCAAGACTCAGGGGGGAGGTCCTACAATGAGCAGTTCTTC. It specifies CASSQDSGGRSYNEQFF.

The chain couples TRBV5-4 to TRBJ1-2; TRBD1 agrees at 10 bases. In germline, CDR1 is SGHNT, CDR2 YYREEE (reference sequence). The CDR3 contains 15 residues. Germline trimming cut 0 bases from V and 2 bases from J; bases unmatched to any gene: 1. This CDR3 is CASSLVTGGNYGYTF. DNA for the CDR3: TGTGCCAGCAGCTTGGTGACAGGGGGCAACTATGGCTACACCTTC. Filled out from reference TRBV5-4 and TRBJ1-2, the complete variable domain reads ETGVTQSPTHLIKTRGQQVTLRCSSQSGHNTVSWYQQALGQGPQFIFQYYREEENGRGNFPPRFSGLQFPNYSSELNVNALELDDSALYLCASSLVTGGNYGYTFGSGTRLTVV.

This chain connects TRBV6-1 to TRBJ1-2; possibly TRBD1 for D (5 bases). V was cut by 6 bases and J by 4 bases, with 15 bases left in between. Germline V gene sequence: CDR1 MNHNS, CDR2 SASEGT. This CDR3 contains 14 residues. The CDR3 nucleotides read TGTGCCAGCAGAGACAGCGACAATCCCTATGGCTACACCTTC. This sequence encodes CASRDSDNPYGYTF.

This chain links TRBV29-1 with TRBJ1-1; D is ambiguous. V was trimmed by 2 bases and J by 4 bases, leaving 2 bases between them. Germline V gives CDR1 SQVTM, CDR2 ANQGSEA. There are 10 residues in the CDR3. Written as DNA, the CDR3 is TGCAGCGTTGAACTCACTGAAGCTTTCTTT. It is translated as CSVELTEAFF. The full variable domain, its missing parts supplied by reference TRBV29-1 and TRBJ1-1, is SAVISQKPSRDICQRGTSLTIQCQVDSQVTMMFWYRQQPGQSLTLIATANQGSEATYESGFVIDKFPISRPNLTFSTLTVSNMSPEDSSIYLCSVELTEAFFGQGTRLTVV.

Remarks on this clone: One end of the junction varies from germline; a read error may be responsible. DNA of the CDR3: TGTGCTAGCAGCCAGGGTCCAGGGACTGAAGCTTTCTTT. Translating gives CASSQGPGTEAFF. The V gene is TRBV7-7, the J gene TRBJ1-1; a weak D match, TRBD1 (5 bases). CDR3 length: 13 amino acids. Germline V gene data show CDR1 as SSHAT and CDR2 as FNYEAQ (reference sequence).

This chain joins TRBV11-2 and TRBJ2-7, with 11 bases lining up with TRBD2. J was trimmed by 2 bases and V by 3 bases; bases with no gene match: 6. Germline lookup yields CDR1 SGHAT and CDR2 FQNNGV. The CDR3 covers 16 residues. DNA of the CDR3: TGTGCCAGCAGCTTTCTAGCGGGGGGCCTGACCTACGAGCAGTACTTC. Amino acids: CASSFLAGGLTYEQYF.

The chain couples TRBV4-3 to TRBJ1-1, with D maybe TRBD1 (6 bases). Trimming pared 3 bases from V and 7 bases from J, leaving 15 bases between. The CDR3 spans 14 residues. CDR1 LGHNA and CDR2 YSLEER come from the germline V gene. The CDR3 is CASSQARDTGEAFF. For the CDR3, the DNA is TGCGCCAGCAGCCAGGCTCGGGACACCGGTGAAGCTTTCTTT.

There are a few counts of this clone. For the CDR3, the DNA is TGTGCCATCCACACAGGGGAGGAGGAGCAGTTCTTC. It is translated as CAIHTGEEEQFF. The chain is built from TRBV10-3 and TRBJ2-1; TRBD1 might be the D (7 bases). The CDR3 length is 12 residues. The germline V gene encodes CDR1 ENHRY and CDR2 SYGVKD. V was clipped by 8 bases and J by 10 bases, with 15 bases between them.

This chain links TRBV4-3 with TRBJ2-1, with 7 positions matching TRBD2. The CDR3 is 15 residues long. J gave up 8 bases and V 4 bases, and 11 bases lay outside the gene matches. In germline, CDR1 is LGHNA, CDR2 YSLEER. The DNA of the CDR3 is TGCGCCAGCAGCCGCGCTGGGGGGGGGAGCGATGAGCAGTTCTTC. The encoded protein is CASSRAGGGSDEQFF.